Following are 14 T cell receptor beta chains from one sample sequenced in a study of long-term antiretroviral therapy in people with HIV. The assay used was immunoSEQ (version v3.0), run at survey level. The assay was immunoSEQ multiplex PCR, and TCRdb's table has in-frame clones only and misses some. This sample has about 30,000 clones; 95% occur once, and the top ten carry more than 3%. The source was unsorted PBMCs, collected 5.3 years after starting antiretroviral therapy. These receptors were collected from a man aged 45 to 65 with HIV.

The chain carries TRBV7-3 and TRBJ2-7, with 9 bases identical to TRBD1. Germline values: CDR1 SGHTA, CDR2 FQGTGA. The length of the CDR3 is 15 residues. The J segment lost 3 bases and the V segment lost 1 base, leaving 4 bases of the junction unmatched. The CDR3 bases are TGTGCCAGCAGCTTAAGACAGGGGGTAAGCTACGAGCAGTACTTC. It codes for CASSLRQGVSYEQYF.

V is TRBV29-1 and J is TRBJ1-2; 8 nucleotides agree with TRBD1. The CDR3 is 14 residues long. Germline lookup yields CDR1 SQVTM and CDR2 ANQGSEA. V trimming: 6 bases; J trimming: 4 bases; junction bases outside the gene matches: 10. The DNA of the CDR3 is TGCAGCGTCTCCGGACAGGGCACGGGCTATGGCTACACCTTC. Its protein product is CSVSGQGTGYGYTF.

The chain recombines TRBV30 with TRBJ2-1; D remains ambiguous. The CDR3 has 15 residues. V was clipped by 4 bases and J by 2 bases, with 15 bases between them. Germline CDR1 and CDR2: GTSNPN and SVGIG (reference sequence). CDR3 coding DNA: TGTGCCTGGAATCCCGACTCCTCCACCTACAATGAGCAGTTCTTC. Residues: CAWNPDSSTYNEQFF.

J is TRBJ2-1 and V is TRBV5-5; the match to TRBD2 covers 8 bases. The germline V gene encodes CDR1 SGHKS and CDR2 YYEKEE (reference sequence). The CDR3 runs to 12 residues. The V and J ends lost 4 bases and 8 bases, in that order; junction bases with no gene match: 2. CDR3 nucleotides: TGTGCCAGCAGCCGGGGGGGATATGAGCAGTTCTTC. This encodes CASSRGGYEQFF.

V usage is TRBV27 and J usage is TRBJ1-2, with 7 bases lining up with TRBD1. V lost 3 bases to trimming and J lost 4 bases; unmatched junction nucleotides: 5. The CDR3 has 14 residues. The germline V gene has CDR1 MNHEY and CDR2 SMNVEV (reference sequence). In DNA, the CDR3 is TGTGCCAGCAGTTTTAGTGGGACAGCCTATGGCTACACCTTC. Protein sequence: CASSFSGTAYGYTF.

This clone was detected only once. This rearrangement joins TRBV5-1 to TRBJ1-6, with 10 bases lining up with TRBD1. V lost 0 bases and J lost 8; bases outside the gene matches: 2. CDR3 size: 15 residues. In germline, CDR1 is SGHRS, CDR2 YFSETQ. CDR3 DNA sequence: TGCGCCAGCAGCTTGGGGGGACAGGGGTATTCACCCCTCCACTTT. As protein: CASSLGGQGYSPLHF.

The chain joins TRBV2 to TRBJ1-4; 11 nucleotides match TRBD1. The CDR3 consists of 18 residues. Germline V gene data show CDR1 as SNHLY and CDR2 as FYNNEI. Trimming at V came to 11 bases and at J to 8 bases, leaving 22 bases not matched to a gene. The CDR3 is CAEGRVGQGAHRIEKLFF. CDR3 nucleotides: TGTGCCGAGGGACGAGTAGGACAGGGGGCGCACCGGATAGAAAAACTGTTTTTT.

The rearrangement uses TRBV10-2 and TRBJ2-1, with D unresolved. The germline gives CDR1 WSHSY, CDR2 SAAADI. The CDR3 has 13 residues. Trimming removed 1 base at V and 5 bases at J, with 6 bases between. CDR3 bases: TGCGCCAGCAGTGAGTATCCAGACAATGAGCAGTTCTTC. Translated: CASSEYPDNEQFF.

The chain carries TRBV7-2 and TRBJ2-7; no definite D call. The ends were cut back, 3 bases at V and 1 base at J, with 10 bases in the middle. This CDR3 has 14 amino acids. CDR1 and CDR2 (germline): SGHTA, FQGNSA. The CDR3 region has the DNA TGTGCCAGCAGCTTCCCCGATTATTCCTACGAGCAGTACTTC. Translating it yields CASSFPDYSYEQYF.

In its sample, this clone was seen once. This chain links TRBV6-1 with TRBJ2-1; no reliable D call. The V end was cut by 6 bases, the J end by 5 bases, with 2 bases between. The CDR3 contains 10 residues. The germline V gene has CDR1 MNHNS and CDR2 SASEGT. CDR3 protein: CASSHNEQFF. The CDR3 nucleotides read TGTGCCAGCAGCCACAATGAGCAGTTCTTC.

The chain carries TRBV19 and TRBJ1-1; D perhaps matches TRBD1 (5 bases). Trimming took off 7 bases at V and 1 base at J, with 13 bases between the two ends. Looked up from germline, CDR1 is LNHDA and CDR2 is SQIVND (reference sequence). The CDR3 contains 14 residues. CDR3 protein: CASTPLGGNTEAFF. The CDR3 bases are TGTGCCAGTACCCCCCTGGGGGGGAACACTGAAGCTTTCTTT.

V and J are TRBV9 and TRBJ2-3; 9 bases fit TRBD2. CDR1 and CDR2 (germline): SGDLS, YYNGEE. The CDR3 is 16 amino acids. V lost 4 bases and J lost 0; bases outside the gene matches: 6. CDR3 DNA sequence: TGTGCCAGCAGCCAAGCGGGGGGCTTTAGCACAGATACGCAGTATTTT. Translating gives CASSQAGGFSTDTQYF. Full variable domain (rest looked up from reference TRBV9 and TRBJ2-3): DSGVTQTPKHLITATGQRVTLRCSPRSGDLSVYWYQQSLDQGLQFLIQYYNGEERAKGNILERFSAQQFPDLHSELNLSSLELGDSALYFCASSQAGGFSTDTQYFGPGTRLTVL.

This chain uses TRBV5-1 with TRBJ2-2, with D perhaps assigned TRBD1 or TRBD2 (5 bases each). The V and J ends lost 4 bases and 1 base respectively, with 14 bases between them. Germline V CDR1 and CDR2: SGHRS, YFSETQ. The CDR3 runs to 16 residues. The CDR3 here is CASSQRTRGNTGELFF. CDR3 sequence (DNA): TGCGCCAGCAGCCAAAGGACGAGGGGGAACACCGGGGAGCTGTTTTTT.

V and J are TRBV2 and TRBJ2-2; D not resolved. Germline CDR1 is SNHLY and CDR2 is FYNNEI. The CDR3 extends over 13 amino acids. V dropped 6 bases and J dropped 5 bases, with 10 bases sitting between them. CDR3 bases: TGTGCCAGCAGCGATACACTAACCGGGGAGCTGTTTTTT. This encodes CASSDTLTGELFF. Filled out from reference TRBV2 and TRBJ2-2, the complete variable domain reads EPEVTQTPSHQVTQMGQEVILRCVPISNHLYFYWYRQILGQKVEFLVSFYNNEISEKSEIFDDQFSVERPDGSNFTLKIRSTKLEDSAMYFCASSDTLTGELFFGEGSRLTVL.